This paragraph covers one TCR beta chain sequence. The antigen remains unidentified. These data come from a study of identical twins. The study, taken as a whole, reports: Fewer insertions characterized abundant cord blood beta clonotypes, whereas memory repertoires showed none.

In TCRdb, the 5' RACE reads were re-called with MiXCR into one record per CDR3 protein. The table lists 1.5 million to 2 million distinct CDR3 sequences, 32% of them singletons. Each donor was a healthy Caucasian. The sequence derives from a newborn girl in good health. The sequenced sample consisted of cord blood.

The CDR3 here is CASSSGQPSQPQHF. The CDR3 coding sequence is TGTGCCAGCAGTTCTGGACAGCCGAGTCAGCCCCAGCATTTT. The V and J genes are TRBV27 and TRBJ1-5; a possible D gene is TRBD1 (6 bases). The CDR3 is made up of 14 amino acids. Germline V gene lookup returns CDR1 MNHEY and CDR2 SMNVEV (reference sequence). V was cut by 4 bases and J by 6 bases, with 13 bases left in between.